These 4 T cell receptor beta chains were all obtained from the same sample, sequenced in a study of shared clonotypes between healthy human individuals. Sequencing was performed with immunoSEQ multiplex PCR; in TCRdb, only in-frame clones are kept and a portion is missing. The sample shows more than 2,000,000 clones, more than 80% of them seen only once. Sequencing used naive CD4+ T cells sorted from blood. As for subset: CD45RA+ positively selected. All receptors derive from a man aged 18 to 30 in good health.

The rearrangement uses TRBV6-1 and TRBJ1-2, with a possible D match to TRBD1 (6 bases). The CDR3 is made up of 12 amino acids. The germline V gene encodes CDR1 MNHNS and CDR2 SASEGT. Trimming cost V 10 bases and J 7 bases, with 16 bases left between them. CDR3 DNA: TGTGCCATATTAGAACAGGGTTCTGGCTACACCTTC. Its protein is CAILEQGSGYTF.

The V and J genes are TRBV6-5 and TRBJ2-5; the D gene is possibly TRBD1 (6 bases). The CDR3 is made up of 12 amino acids. Germline CDR1 reads MNHEY; CDR2 reads SVGAGI. Deletions cut 6 bases from V and 9 bases from J, with 14 bases between. The CDR3 loop is CASSYTSGAQYF. In DNA form, the CDR3 reads TGTGCCAGCAGCTACACCTCAGGGGCCCAGTACTTC.

This chain connects TRBV27 to TRBJ2-7; no clear D gene. The V gene's germline CDR1 is MNHEY and CDR2 SMNVEV (reference sequence). There are 13 residues in the CDR3. V dropped 2 bases and J dropped 4 bases, with 9 bases sitting between them. Here the CDR3 reads CASSLGPIYEQYF. As DNA, the CDR3 is TGTGCCAGCAGTTTAGGTCCCATATACGAGCAGTACTTC.

This chain joins TRBV2 and TRBJ2-1; D call uncertain. The CDR3 is 14 amino acids. The ends were cut back, 7 bases at V and 7 bases at J, with 17 bases in the middle. Germline V gene sequence: CDR1 SNHLY, CDR2 FYNNEI. CDR3 amino acids: CASKAGFLGNEQFF. CDR3 in DNA: TGTGCCAGCAAGGCAGGATTTTTGGGGAATGAGCAGTTCTTC.